Listed here is a single T cell receptor (beta chain). The record originates from a study of cytomegalovirus exposure and HLA in healthy donors. Per the germline V gene, CDR1 is KGHSH and CDR2 is LQKENI. V dropped 5 bases and J dropped 3; count of bases not matched to a gene: 13. This CDR3 is 17 amino acids long. Primers: 60 Vbeta forward and 13 Jbeta reverse. The data were produced by immunoSEQ multiplex PCR, yet TCRdb's version contains in-frame clones alone and is incomplete. The data contain about 120,000 clones, over 60% of them singletons. The clonotype was recovered from a female donor in good health and CMV-seronegative. The specimen sequenced was PBMCs. The chain employs TRBV18 and TRBJ2-5, with 9 bases identical to TRBD2. CDR3 protein: CASSIVPGGGAEETQYF. In DNA, the CDR3 is TGTGCCAGCTCAATCGTCCCGGGCGGGGGGGCAGAAGAGACCCAGTACTTC.